This passage covers 10 T cell receptor beta chains from one sample sequenced in a study of molecular identifiers for immune sequencing clone quantification. MiXCR, run by TCRdb on the PCR reads, gives a single entry per CDR3 protein. This sample has 2,000 to 2,500 distinct CDR3 sequences; over 15% occur once, and the top ten carry 6.5% to 9%. Input material: naive CD8+ T cells from blood, with Jurkat cell RNA spiked in. As to subset: FACS-sorted CD8+CD4-CCR7+CD45RA+ naive T cells. The receptor set was obtained from a human donor in good health. Some libraries in this study had Jurkat cell RNA spiked in.

The chain links TRBV7-9 to TRBJ2-7, with TRBD1 matching 7 bases. J was trimmed by 5 bases and V by 5 bases; bases with no gene match: 6. Germline CDR1 and CDR2: SEHNR and FQNEAQ (reference sequence). This CDR3 has 13 residues. For the CDR3, the DNA is TGTGCCAGCAGCACTAGAACAGGGGACGAGCAGTACTTC. The encoded protein is CASSTRTGDEQYF.

This clonotype rates as medium-sized. The J gene is TRBJ2-1, the V gene TRBV19; no clear D. CDR1 is LNHDA and CDR2 is SQIVND in the germline V gene (reference sequence). V lost 6 bases to trimming and J lost 7 bases, with 10 bases between them. This CDR3 has 12 residues. CDR3 nucleotide sequence: TGTGCCAGTAGCCCAGATGGGAATGAGCAGTTCTTC. Translating it yields CASSPDGNEQFF. Full variable domain (remainder filled in from reference TRBV19 and TRBJ2-1): DGGITQSPKYLFRKEGQNVTLSCEQNLNHDAMYWYRQDPGQGLRLIYYSQIVNDFQKGDIAEGYSVSREKKESFPLTVTSAQKNPTAFYLCASSPDGNEQFFGPGTRLTVL.

This clonotype occurred a few times. It may be a read error: a sequence one base away is much more abundant. This chain connects TRBV4-3 to TRBJ2-7, with unresolved D. The CDR3 has 15 amino acids. With 1 base removed from V and 3 bases from J, the gap between germline ends came to 13 bases. The germline CDR1 and CDR2 sequences are LGHNA and YSLEER. The CDR3 DNA reads TGCGCCAGCAGCCAAGTGGTCCAACGCTTCTACGAGCAGTACTTC. Protein sequence: CASSQVVQRFYEQYF.

This clonotype counts as medium-sized (0.01 to 0.1%). The V and J genes are TRBV7-6 and TRBJ2-1; TRBD1 might be the D (6 bases). This CDR3 comprises 16 residues. V lost 5 bases and J 2 bases, leaving 16 bases between the germline ends. Looked up from germline, CDR1 is SGHVS and CDR2 is FNYEAQ. Written as DNA, the CDR3 is TGTGCCAGCAGCCCAGAAGGGGGAGCCCCCTACAATGAGCAGTTCTTC. This gives the protein CASSPEGGAPYNEQFF.

Judged by abundance, this clonotype is medium-sized. The chain carries TRBV6-2 or TRBV6-3 and TRBJ1-1, with D unresolved. V was trimmed by 6 bases and J by 0 bases, leaving 5 bases between them. The CDR3 has 12 amino acids. From germline, CDR1 is MNHEY and CDR2 SVGEGT. CDR3 region: CASRAVNTEAFF. Written as DNA, the CDR3 is TGTGCCAGCAGGGCCGTGAACACTGAAGCTTTCTTT.

Relative to its sample, this clonotype is medium-sized. The J gene is TRBJ2-7, the V gene TRBV6-2 or TRBV6-3, with 7 bases aligning to TRBD2. Germline values: CDR1 MNHEY, CDR2 SVGEGT. V trimming: 2 bases; J trimming: 3 bases; junction bases outside the gene matches: 4. The CDR3 has 14 residues. This CDR3 reads CASSYGRVFYEQYF. DNA for the CDR3: TGTGCCAGCAGTTACGGGAGGGTTTTCTACGAGCAGTACTTC.

The chain has TRBV5-1 and TRBJ2-1; 7 bases agree with TRBD2. V lost 7 bases, J lost 1 base, and 5 bases stayed unmatched. Germline assignment: CDR1 SGHRS and CDR2 YFSETQ. The CDR3 runs to 14 residues. The CDR3, as DNA: TGCGCCAGCTCTAGCGGTAGGTCCTACAATGAGCAGTTCTTC. It specifies CASSSGRSYNEQFF.

This clonotype is medium-sized by share. J is TRBJ2-5 and V is TRBV4-3; 10 bases agree with TRBD2. Per germline, CDR1 LGHNA and CDR2 YSLEER. After removal of 3 bases from V and 5 bases from J, the junction contained 9 bases not matched to a gene. This CDR3 has 16 residues. The CDR3 coding sequence is TGCGCCAGCAGCCAGGATCTAGCGGGAGTTCAGGAGACCCAGTACTTC. As protein: CASSQDLAGVQETQYF.

This clonotype qualifies as large. CDR3 region: CASSQEWGVQFF. CDR3 nucleotide sequence: TGTGCCAGCAGCCAAGAATGGGGCGTTCAGTTCTTC. The chain combines TRBV4-2 with TRBJ2-1; tentatively, D is TRBD1 (5 bases). The germline CDR1 and CDR2 sequences are LGHNA and YNFKEQ. Trimming took 0 bases from V and 13 from J, leaving 10 bases between them. The CDR3 covers 12 residues.

This clonotype has more than one count but fewer than ten. The gene calls are TRBV11-2 and TRBJ1-1, with D unresolved. V gave up 4 bases and J gave up 7 bases, with 10 bases separating them. CDR1 SGHAT and CDR2 FQNNGV come from the germline V gene. The CDR3 contains 12 residues. This CDR3 is CASSSRSYEAFF. Written as DNA, the CDR3 is TGTGCCAGCAGCTCGAGGAGCTATGAAGCTTTCTTT. The full variable domain, rest sourced from reference TRBV11-2 and TRBJ1-1, is EAGVAQSPRYKIIEKRQSVAFWCNPISGHATLYWYQQILGQGPKLLIQFQNNGVVDDSQLPKDRFSAERLKGVDSTLKIQPAKLEDSAVYLCASSSRSYEAFFGQGTRLTVV.